The present TCR beta chain was sequenced within a study of cytomegalovirus exposure and HLA in healthy donors. PCR used 60 Vbeta primers and 13 Jbeta primers. Only in-frame clones appear in the TCRdb table, and some are missing; sequencing was by immunoSEQ multiplex PCR. Of over 85,000 clones in the sample, approximately 86% were seen once. CDR3 length equals 16 residues. J gave up 7 bases and V 4 bases, and 7 bases lay outside the gene matches. Germline V CDR1 and CDR2: SGHDN, FVKESK. The chain joins TRBV14 to TRBJ2-1; 13 bases are a match to TRBD2. This receptor was taken from a man aged 40-49 years in good health and CMV-seronegative. Specimen: PBMCs. The CDR3 spells CASSRLTSGGQNEQFF. The CDR3 DNA reads TGTGCCAGCAGCCGGCTGACTAGCGGGGGGCAAAATGAGCAGTTCTTC.